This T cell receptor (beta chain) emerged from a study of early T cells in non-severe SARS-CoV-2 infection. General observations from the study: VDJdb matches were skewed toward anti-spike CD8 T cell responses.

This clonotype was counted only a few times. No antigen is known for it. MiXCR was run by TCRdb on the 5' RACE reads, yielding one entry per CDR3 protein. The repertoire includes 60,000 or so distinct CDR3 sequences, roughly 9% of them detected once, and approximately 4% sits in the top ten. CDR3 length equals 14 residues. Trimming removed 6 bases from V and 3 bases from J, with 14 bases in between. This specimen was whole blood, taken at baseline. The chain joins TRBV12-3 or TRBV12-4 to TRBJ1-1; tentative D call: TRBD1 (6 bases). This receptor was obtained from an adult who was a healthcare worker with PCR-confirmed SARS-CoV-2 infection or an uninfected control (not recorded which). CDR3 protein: CASSPYRDHTEAFF. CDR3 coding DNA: TGTGCCAGCAGCCCCTACAGGGACCACACTGAAGCTTTCTTT.